The 28 T cell receptor beta chains listed next were all sequenced from one sample in a study of CD8 T cells in ankylosing spondylitis. MiXCR, applied by TCRdb to the 5' RACE reads, yields one record per CDR3 protein. The top ten hold roughly 3.4% of the sample, which has under 150,000 distinct CDR3 sequences, 9.3% seen once. Sequencing was done on a sample of blood, either unsorted or a sorted T cell fraction (not recorded which). These receptors came from a male donor with ankylosing spondylitis or in good health (not recorded which).

This chain connects TRBV12-3 or TRBV12-4 to TRBJ2-1, with unresolved D. CDR3 length: 12 amino acids. Trimming pared 6 bases from V and 3 bases from J, leaving 6 bases between. The CDR3 DNA follows: TGTGCCAGCAGGTGGATCTACAATGAGCAGTTCTTC. Its protein product is CASRWIYNEQFF.

This clonotype has ten or more counts. This chain joins TRBV20-1 and TRBJ2-3; D call uncertain. The CDR3 consists of 12 residues. Between the trimmed V and J ends, which lost 6 bases and 0 bases, there was a span of 7 bases. Germline CDR1 reads DFQATT; CDR2 reads SNEGSKA (reference sequence). CDR3 sequence reads: CSAQPSTDTQYF. CDR3 bases: TGCAGTGCCCAACCTAGCACAGATACGCAGTATTTT.

This clonotype was seen a handful of times. The chain links TRBV29-1 to TRBJ2-1, with 14 nucleotides matching TRBD2. Germline lookup yields CDR1 SQVTM and CDR2 ANQGSEA. With V trimmed by 7 bases and J by 8 bases, 7 bases remained unmatched. This CDR3 has 14 residues. This chain's CDR3 is CSGGTSGSFDEQFF. DNA of the CDR3: TGCAGCGGTGGGACTAGCGGGAGTTTCGATGAGCAGTTCTTC.

Turning to this clonotype: One end of the junction fails to match germline, which may point to a read error. This sequence joins TRBV5-6 and TRBJ2-7, with D possibly TRBD1 on 6 matching bases. This CDR3 is built from 15 residues. Looked up from germline, CDR1 is SGHDT and CDR2 is YYEEEE. CDR3 region: CAISAGQLRSYEQYF. CDR3 nucleotide sequence: TGTGCCATCAGCGCCGGACAGCTCCGCTCCTACGAGCAGTACTTC.

The table lists this clonotype with many counts. CDR3 amino acids: CASSVVPGSNNEQFF. Written as DNA, the CDR3 is TGTGCCAGCAGCGTAGTGCCGGGCTCAAACAATGAGCAGTTCTTC. The rearrangement links TRBV9 to TRBJ2-1; no clear D. The CDR3 has 15 residues. The V gene lost 0 bases and the J gene lost 5 bases, with 12 bases spanning the gap. CDR1 and CDR2 (germline): SGDLS, YYNGEE.

This clonotype was counted at least ten times. V gene TRBV20-1 combines with J gene TRBJ2-7; 10 bases are a match to TRBD2. The germline V gene has CDR1 DFQATT and CDR2 SNEGSKA (reference sequence). Germline trimming cut 3 bases from V and 0 bases from J; bases unmatched to any gene: 5. The CDR3 has 15 amino acids. This CDR3 reads CSASKREGFSYEQYF. CDR3 nucleotides: TGCAGTGCTAGTAAGCGGGAGGGATTCTCCTACGAGCAGTACTTC.

This clonotype appeared many times. The chain employs TRBV7-2 and TRBJ1-4, with unresolved D. CDR3 length equals 15 residues. The V end was cut by 5 bases, the J end by 1 base, with 11 bases between. Germline V gene sequence: CDR1 SGHTA, CDR2 FQGNSA. Written as DNA, the CDR3 is TGTGCCAGCAGCCCCAGCCCGGGAACTAATGAAAAACTGTTTTTT. Protein product: CASSPSPGTNEKLFF. Using reference TRBV7-2 and TRBJ1-4 for the parts outside the CDR3, the full variable domain is GAGVSQSPSNKVTEKGKDVELRCDPISGHTALYWYRQSLGQGLEFLIYFQGNSAPDKSGLPSDRFSAERTGGSVSTLTIQRTQQEDSAVYLCASSPSPGTNEKLFFGSGTQLSVL.

The V call is TRBV6-6, the J call TRBJ1-5; D ambiguous. The CDR3 runs 12 residues. The germline V and J ends were trimmed by 10 bases and 4 bases, with 11 bases remaining between them. The germline V gene has CDR1 MNHNY and CDR2 SVGAGI (reference sequence). The CDR3: CATKQLNQPQHF. CDR3 DNA sequence: TGTGCCACCAAACAGTTAAATCAGCCCCAGCATTTT.

V usage is TRBV5-5 and J usage is TRBJ1-2, with D possibly being TRBD1 (6 bases). Germline-derived CDR1 and CDR2 are SGHKS and YYEKEE (reference sequence). The CDR3 is 13 amino acids. Trimming took 0 bases from V and 6 from J, leaving 9 bases between them. The CDR3 DNA reads as TGTGCCAGCAGCTTGGACAGGGAGCATGGCTACACCTTC. It is translated as CASSLDREHGYTF.

The chain recombines TRBV3-1 with TRBJ1-2, with 7 bases lining up with TRBD1. Trimming took 1 base from V and 2 from J; bases not matched to a gene: 4. The CDR3 runs 15 residues. Germline V lookup: CDR1 LGHDT, CDR2 YNNKEL (reference sequence). DNA of the CDR3: TGTGCCAGCAGCCAAGGGAGGGGGCCCAACTATGGCTACACCTTC. Its protein product is CASSQGRGPNYGYTF.

This clonotype showed up many times. The chain carries TRBV5-1 and TRBJ2-1; D possibly uses TRBD1 or TRBD2 (6 bases each). The CDR3 is 15 residues long. CDR1 is SGHRS and CDR2 is YFSETQ in the germline V gene. Trimming removed 6 bases from V and 9 bases from J, with 22 bases in between. The CDR3 DNA follows: TGCGCCAGCAACACGGGACACCGCATCGGGGGTGAGCAGTTCTTC. The encoded protein is CASNTGHRIGGEQFF.

In this sample, this clonotype turned up many times. V gene TRBV5-1 combines with J gene TRBJ2-5; maybe TRBD1 (5 bases). The germline gives CDR1 SGHRS, CDR2 YFSETQ. Between the trimmed V and J ends, which lost 0 bases and 1 base, there was a span of 10 bases. There are 15 residues in the CDR3. The CDR3 protein is CASSLAGQGQETQYF. The CDR3 region has the DNA TGCGCCAGCAGCTTGGCTGGGCAGGGCCAAGAGACCCAGTACTTC.

This clonotype showed up many times. The V gene is TRBV4-2, the J gene TRBJ2-1, with TRBD2 matching over 7 bases. CDR1 and CDR2 from the germline V gene are LGHNA and YNFKEQ. V shed 0 bases and J 9 bases; nucleotides not matched to a gene: 14. The CDR3 spans 17 residues. The CDR3 protein is CASSQDDLAASLGEQFF. DNA of the CDR3: TGTGCCAGCAGCCAAGATGATCTAGCGGCCAGCTTGGGTGAGCAGTTCTTC.

In its sample, this clonotype was seen many times. The chain has TRBV7-6 and TRBJ1-1; D call uncertain. V lost 0 bases to trimming and J lost 1 base, with 6 bases between them. CDR1 is SGHVS and CDR2 is FNYEAQ in the germline V gene. The CDR3 has 14 amino acids. The DNA of the CDR3 is TGTGCCAGCAGCTTAGCATCGGGGAACACTGAAGCTTTCTTT. It translates to CASSLASGNTEAFF. Looking up the rest from reference TRBV7-6 and TRBJ1-1 gives the full variable domain: GAGVSQSPRYKVTKRGQDVALRCDPISGHVSLYWYRQALGQGPEFLTYFNYEAQQDKSGLPNDRFSAERPEGSISTLTIQRTEQRDSAMYRCASSLASGNTEAFFGQGTRLTVV.

This clonotype has ten or more counts. This chain connects TRBV11-2 to TRBJ2-7, with 9 bases fitting TRBD1. V lost 5 bases and J lost 3; bases outside the gene matches: 5. Germline V gives CDR1 SGHAT, CDR2 FQNNGV. CDR3 length: 14 residues. The CDR3 DNA follows: TGTGCCAGCAGCATCGGGACAGGGAACTACGAGCAGTACTTC. Amino acids: CASSIGTGNYEQYF.

CDR3 sequence (DNA): TGTGCCAGCAGCCCTTGGACACTAGCGGGAGGAGGGGAGCAGTTCTTC. It is translated as CASSPWTLAGGGEQFF. V usage is TRBV11-2 and J usage is TRBJ2-1; TRBD2 matches 12 bases. The ends lost 5 bases at V and 10 bases at J; junction bases unmatched: 12. CDR3 size: 16 residues. The germline V gene encodes CDR1 SGHAT and CDR2 FQNNGV.

This clonotype appeared many times. This chain connects TRBV6-5 to TRBJ2-2, with TRBD1 as a possible D gene (5 bases). Germline-derived CDR1 and CDR2 are MNHEY and SVGAGI. V lost 0 bases, J lost 4 bases, and 9 bases lay in between. The CDR3 spans 15 residues. The CDR3 sequence: CASSYSSTGTGELFF. The CDR3 bases are TGTGCCAGCAGTTACTCGAGTACAGGCACCGGGGAGCTGTTTTTT.

The table lists this clonotype with a few counts. This chain links TRBV29-1 with TRBJ2-3; 10 bases align to TRBD1. The CDR3 loop spans 14 amino acids. Per the germline V gene, CDR1 is SQVTM and CDR2 is ANQGSEA. Trimming took 7 bases from V and 3 from J; bases not matched to a gene: 7. The CDR3 region is CSAGTGEGTDTQYF. Written as DNA, the CDR3 is TGCAGCGCAGGGACAGGGGAGGGAACAGATACGCAGTATTTT.

This clonotype was observed a few times. The V gene is TRBV20-1, the J gene TRBJ1-5, with a tentative D call TRBD1 (5 bases). CDR1 DFQATT and CDR2 SNEGSKA come from the germline V gene (reference sequence). The ends were cut back, 0 bases at V and 5 bases at J, with 5 bases in the middle. The CDR3 has 12 amino acids. In nucleotides, the CDR3 is TGCAGTGCTAGAGACAGGGATCAGCCCCAGCATTTT. Encoded protein: CSARDRDQPQHF.

This clonotype was observed many times. This rearrangement joins TRBV15 to TRBJ2-1, with TRBD1 matching over 10 bases. V was clipped by 9 bases and J by 8 bases; unmatched bases: 13. The V gene's germline CDR1 is LNHNV and CDR2 YYDKDF (reference sequence). CDR3 length: 15 amino acids. The CDR3 sequence: CATRQGAVISDEQFF. The DNA for the CDR3 is TGTGCCACGAGACAGGGGGCGGTAATATCTGATGAGCAGTTCTTC.

This clonotype was detected many times. The chain couples TRBV27 to TRBJ2-7; D is ambiguous. Deletions cut 3 bases from V and 3 bases from J, with 12 bases between. This CDR3 has 14 amino acids. The V gene's germline CDR1 is MNHEY and CDR2 SMNVEV (reference sequence). The CDR3 sequence: CASSFSTLGYEQYF. CDR3 nucleotide sequence: TGTGCCAGCAGTTTCTCTACGTTGGGCTACGAGCAGTACTTC.

This clonotype was observed many times. This chain joins TRBV5-5 and TRBJ2-3; D ambiguous. Trimming left V 4 bases short and J 4 bases short, with 13 bases between. This CDR3 is 14 amino acids long. Germline-derived CDR1 and CDR2 are SGHKS and YYEKEE (reference sequence). The CDR3 coding sequence is TGTGCCAGCAGCGCAAAACCATCCCCAGATACGCAGTATTTT. Its translation: CASSAKPSPDTQYF.

The V call is TRBV21-1, the J call TRBJ1-5; TRBD1 reflects the table's D call only, with no check against the DNA. TRBV21-1 is flagged as a pseudogene. There are 17 residues in the CDR3. The CDR3 loop is CASSKGWKTGHNQPQHF. The CDR3 DNA reads TGTGCCAGCAGCAAAGGTTGGAAAACAGGCCACAATCAGCCCCAGCATTTT.

This chain joins TRBV6-2 or TRBV6-3 and TRBJ2-7; 10 bases agree with TRBD1. Germline trimming cut 0 bases from V and 5 bases from J; bases unmatched to any gene: 4. There are 15 residues in the CDR3. Germline V gene sequence: CDR1 MNHEY, CDR2 SVGEGT. CDR3 bases: TGTGCCAGCAGTTACTCGAGGGACAGGGGTCACGAGCAGTACTTC. Translated, it gives CASSYSRDRGHEQYF.

The rearrangement uses TRBV4-2 and TRBJ1-5; D gene ambiguous. The ends were cut back, 2 bases at V and 5 bases at J, with 16 bases in the middle. CDR3 size: 16 residues. Germline V gene data show CDR1 as LGHNA and CDR2 as YNFKEQ. CDR3 residues: CASSQQVGREDQPQHF. CDR3 nucleotides: TGTGCCAGCAGCCAACAGGTCGGGAGAGAGGATCAGCCCCAGCATTTT.

This clonotype has ten or more counts. The V gene is TRBV29-1, the J gene TRBJ2-7; 9 bases map to TRBD1. The germline V gene has CDR1 SQVTM and CDR2 ANQGSEA. CDR3 length: 12 residues. V shed 7 bases, J shed 5 bases, and the junction held 6 bases outside the gene matches. CDR3 coding DNA: TGCAGCGACCGGGACAGGGTCCACGAGCAGTACTTC. Encoded protein: CSDRDRVHEQYF.

The V and J genes are TRBV4-2 and TRBJ2-1, with 10 bases lining up with TRBD2. CDR1 and CDR2 (germline): LGHNA, YNFKEQ. With 5 bases clipped from V and 2 bases from J, the junction kept 15 bases outside the gene matches. The CDR3 length is 19 residues. CDR3 DNA sequence: TGTGCCAGCAGCACGACATGGATGGCTAGCGGGAGAACCTACAATGAGCAGTTCTTC. It is translated as CASSTTWMASGRTYNEQFF.

Ten or more counts support this clonotype. The chain recombines TRBV12-3 or TRBV12-4 with TRBJ2-3; no definite D call. V dropped 6 bases and J dropped 2 bases, with 9 bases sitting between them. The CDR3 has 13 residues. CDR3 sequence reads: CASSPPATDTQYF. CDR3 DNA sequence: TGTGCCAGCAGCCCGCCGGCCACAGATACGCAGTATTTT.